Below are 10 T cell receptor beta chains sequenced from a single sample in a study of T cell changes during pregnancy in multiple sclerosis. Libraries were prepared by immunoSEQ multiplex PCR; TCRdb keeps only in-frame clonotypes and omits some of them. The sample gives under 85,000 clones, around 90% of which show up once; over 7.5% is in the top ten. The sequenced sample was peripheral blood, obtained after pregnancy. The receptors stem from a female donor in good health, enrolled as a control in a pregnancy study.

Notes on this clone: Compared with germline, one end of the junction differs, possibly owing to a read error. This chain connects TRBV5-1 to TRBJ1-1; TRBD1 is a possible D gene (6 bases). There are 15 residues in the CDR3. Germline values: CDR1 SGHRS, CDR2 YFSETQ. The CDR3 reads CASSMPGQLNAEAFF. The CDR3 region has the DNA TGCGCCAGCAGCATGCCCGGACAGCTGAACGCTGAAGCTTTCTTT. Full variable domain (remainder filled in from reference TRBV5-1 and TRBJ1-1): KAGVTQTPRYLIKTRGQQVTLSCSPISGHRSVSWYQQTPGQGLQFLFEYFSETQRNKGNFPGRFSGRQFSNSRSEMNVSTLELGDSALYLCASSMPGQLNAEAFFGQGTRLTVV.

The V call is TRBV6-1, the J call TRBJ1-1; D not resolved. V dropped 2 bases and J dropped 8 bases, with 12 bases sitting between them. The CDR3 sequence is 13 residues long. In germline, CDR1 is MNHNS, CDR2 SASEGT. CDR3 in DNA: TGTGCCAGCAGTGAATCCCATCCGAGCGAAGCTTTCTTT. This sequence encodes CASSESHPSEAFF.

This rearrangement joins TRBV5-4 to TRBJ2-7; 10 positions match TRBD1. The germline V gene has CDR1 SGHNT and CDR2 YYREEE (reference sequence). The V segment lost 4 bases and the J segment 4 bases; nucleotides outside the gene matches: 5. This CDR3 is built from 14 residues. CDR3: CASSGWDRGYEQYF. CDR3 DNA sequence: TGTGCCAGCAGCGGCTGGGACAGGGGATACGAGCAGTACTTC.

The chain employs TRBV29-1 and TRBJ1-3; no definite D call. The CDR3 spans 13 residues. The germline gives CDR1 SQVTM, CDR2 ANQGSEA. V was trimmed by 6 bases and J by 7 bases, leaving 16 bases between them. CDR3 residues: CSVRTGSGNTIYF. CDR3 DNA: TGCAGCGTCCGGACGGGCTCGGGGAACACCATATATTTT.

CDR3 bases: TGTGCCAGCAGTCAGACAGTATCTAATGAAAAACTGTTTTTT. Its translation: CASSQTVSNEKLFF. This chain joins TRBV7-2 and TRBJ1-4; possible D gene TRBD1, 5 bases. V lost 6 bases and J 3 bases, leaving 11 bases between the germline ends. Looked up from germline, CDR1 is SGHTA and CDR2 is FQGNSA. The CDR3 is made up of 14 amino acids.

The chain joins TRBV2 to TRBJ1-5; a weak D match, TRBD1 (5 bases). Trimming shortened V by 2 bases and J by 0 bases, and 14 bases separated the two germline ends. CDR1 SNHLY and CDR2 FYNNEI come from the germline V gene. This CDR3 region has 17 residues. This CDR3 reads CASSERTSSYSNQPQHF. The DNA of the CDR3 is TGTGCCAGCAGTGAAAGGACAAGCTCTTATAGCAATCAGCCCCAGCATTTT.

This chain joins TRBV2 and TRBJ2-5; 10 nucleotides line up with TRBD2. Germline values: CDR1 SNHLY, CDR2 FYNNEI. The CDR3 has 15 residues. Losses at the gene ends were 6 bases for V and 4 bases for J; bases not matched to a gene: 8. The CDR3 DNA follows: TGTGCCAGCAGGGGGGAAGTAGCGGGAGGAGAGACCCAGTACTTC. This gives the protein CASRGEVAGGETQYF.

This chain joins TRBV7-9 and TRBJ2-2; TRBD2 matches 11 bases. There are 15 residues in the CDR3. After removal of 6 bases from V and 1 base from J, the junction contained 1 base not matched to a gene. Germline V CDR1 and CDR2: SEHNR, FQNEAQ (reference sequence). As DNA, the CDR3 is TGTGCCAGCAGTGGGACTAGCGGGAACACCGGGGAGCTGTTTTTT. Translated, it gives CASSGTSGNTGELFF.

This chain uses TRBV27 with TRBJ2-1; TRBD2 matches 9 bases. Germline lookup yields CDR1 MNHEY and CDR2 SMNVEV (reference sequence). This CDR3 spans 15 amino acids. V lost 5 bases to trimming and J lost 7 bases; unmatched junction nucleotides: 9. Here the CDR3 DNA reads TGTGCCAGCAGTAGCGCTAGCGGGATTGGGAATGAGCAGTTCTTC. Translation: CASSSASGIGNEQFF.

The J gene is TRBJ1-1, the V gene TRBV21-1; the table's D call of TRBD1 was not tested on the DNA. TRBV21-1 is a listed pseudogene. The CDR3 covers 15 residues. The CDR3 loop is CASSKGNRVCTEAFF. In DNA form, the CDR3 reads TGTGCCAGCAGCAAAGGGAACAGGGTGTGCACTGAAGCTTTCTTT.